This entry describes one TCR beta chain. The germline gives CDR1 DFQATT, CDR2 SNEGSKA (reference sequence). V was trimmed by 1 base and J by 4 bases, leaving 13 bases between them. This CDR3 comprises 14 residues. TCR beta sequencing covered blood CD8+ and CD4+ T cells. FACS enriched CD8+ TEMRA cells, while bulk CD8+ and CD4+ were negatively isolated. This sample stems from a study of CD8 T cells in Susac syndrome. Random hexamers primed reverse transcription of about 0.5 to 1 ug RNA. Amplification of TCR beta CDR3 spanned 54 Vbeta and 13 Jbeta via immunoSEQ multiplex PCR. MiXCR, run by TCRdb on the immunoSEQ multiplex PCR reads, gives a single entry per CDR3 protein. Of approximately 160,000 distinct CDR3 sequences listed, roughly 95% are singletons.

This chain joins TRBV20-1 and TRBJ1-2, with D possibly matching TRBD1 (6 bases). Material: CD4+ T cells from PBMCs. This TCR was sampled from a human donor with Susac syndrome. CDR3 DNA: TGCAGTGCTAGAGTGGGGGCGACAGGCTATGGCTACACCTTC. Protein product: CSARVGATGYGYTF.